This TCR beta chain was recovered during a study of response to subunit inactivated influenza vaccine. Findings and limits, study-wide: The authors proposed limited new T cell recruitment per seasonal influenza vaccination.

A remark on this clonotype: Its matching antigen is unknown.

TCRdb independently ran MiXCR on the RT-PCR reads; one entry per CDR3 protein. Among roughly 460,000 distinct CDR3 sequences listed, 9.5% to 12% were seen once. Sequencing was performed on PBMCs from blood, taken 40 to 50 days after vaccination. The receptor comes from a man aged 45-65 years who received an inactivated influenza vaccine.

Here the CDR3 reads CASSKLAGADTQYF. The CDR3, as DNA: TGCGCCAGCAGCAAACTAGCGGGAGCAGATACGCAGTATTTT. V and J are TRBV5-1 and TRBJ2-3, with 11 bases matching TRBD2. This CDR3 is 14 amino acids long. Germline-derived CDR1 and CDR2 are SGHRS and YFSETQ. Unmatched junction bases numbered 2, after V lost 4 bases and J lost 4 bases.